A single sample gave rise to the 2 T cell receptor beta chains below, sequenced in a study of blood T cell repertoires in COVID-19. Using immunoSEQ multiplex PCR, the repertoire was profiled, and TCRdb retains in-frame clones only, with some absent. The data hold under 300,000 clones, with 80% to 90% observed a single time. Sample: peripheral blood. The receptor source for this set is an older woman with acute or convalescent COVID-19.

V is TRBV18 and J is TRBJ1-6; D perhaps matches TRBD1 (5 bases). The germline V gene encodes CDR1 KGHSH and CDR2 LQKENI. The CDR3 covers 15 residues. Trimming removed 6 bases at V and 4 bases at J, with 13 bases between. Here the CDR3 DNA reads TGTGCCAGCTCGACGGAGGGGCGATATAATTCACCCCTCCACTTT. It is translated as CASSTEGRYNSPLHF.

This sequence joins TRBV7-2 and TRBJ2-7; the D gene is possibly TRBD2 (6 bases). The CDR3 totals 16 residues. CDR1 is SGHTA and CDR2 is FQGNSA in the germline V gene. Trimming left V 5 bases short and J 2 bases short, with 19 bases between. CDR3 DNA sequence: TGTGCCAGCAGCCCTAACCGACCGGGACTCACCTACGAGCAGTACTTC. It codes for CASSPNRPGLTYEQYF.